This TCR beta chain was sequenced during a study of cytomegalovirus exposure and HLA in healthy donors. General study points: TCR beta V segments were, for the most part, productive about 87% or about 30% of the time in an earlier analysis. A likely sequencing artifact accounted for one observed cluster of highly shared sequence variants.

PCR employed 60 Vbeta and 13 Jbeta primers. The method was immunoSEQ multiplex PCR; TCRdb's version includes in-frame clones alone and lacks a portion of them. Of tens of thousands of clones in the sample, 60% to 80% were seen once. Germline CDR1 is DFQATT and CDR2 is SNEGSKA (reference sequence). This CDR3 spans 10 amino acids. Trimming left V 5 bases short and J 7 bases short, with 8 bases between. This clone was counted between two and nine times. Its antigen is unknown. The chain uses TRBV20-1 and TRBJ2-5, with D tentatively TRBD2 (5 bases). The clonotype comes from a woman aged 30 to 39 in good health and CMV-seronegative. The sequenced sample consisted of PBMCs. The CDR3 loop is CSAGRGTQYF. CDR3 coding DNA: TGCAGTGCTGGACGGGGGACCCAGTACTTC.